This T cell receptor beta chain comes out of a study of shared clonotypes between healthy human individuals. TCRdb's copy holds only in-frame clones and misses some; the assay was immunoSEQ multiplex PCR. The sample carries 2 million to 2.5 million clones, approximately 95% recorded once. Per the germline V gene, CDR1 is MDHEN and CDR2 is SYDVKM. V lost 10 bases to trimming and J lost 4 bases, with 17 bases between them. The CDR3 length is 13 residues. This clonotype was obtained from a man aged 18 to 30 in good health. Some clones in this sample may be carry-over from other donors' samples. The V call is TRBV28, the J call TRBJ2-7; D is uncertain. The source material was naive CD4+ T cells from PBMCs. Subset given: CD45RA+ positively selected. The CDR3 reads CATQRSLGYEQYF. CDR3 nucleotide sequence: TGTGCCACCCAACGAAGCTTGGGGTACGAGCAGTACTTC.